Shown below are 18 T cell receptor beta chains from a single sample sequenced in a study of identifying expanded T cells in peripheral blood. Clones were sequenced by immunoSEQ multiplex PCR, and TCRdb holds only the in-frame ones, with some missing. The data contain 90,000 to 100,000 clones, roughly 88% of them singletons. Sequenced material: blood. Receptors originate from a person between 18 and 69 years old in good health.

A single count supports this clone. The J gene is TRBJ2-2, the V gene TRBV29-1, with 13 positions matching TRBD2. The CDR3 totals 17 residues. V lost 8 bases, J lost 0 bases, and 9 bases stayed unmatched. In germline, CDR1 is SQVTM, CDR2 ANQGSEA. The CDR3 spells CSTPGLAGDANTGELFF. DNA of the CDR3: TGCAGCACCCCAGGACTAGCGGGGGACGCGAACACCGGGGAGCTGTTTTTT.

The chain links TRBV21-1 to TRBJ2-7; the D segment call TRBD2 is taken from the table without a DNA check. TRBV21-1 is a listed pseudogene. CDR3 length: 19 residues. The CDR3 region is CASSKSETSGSANSYEQYF. CDR3 coding DNA: TGTGCCAGCAGCAAATCGGAGACTAGCGGGAGTGCTAACTCCTACGAGCAGTACTTC.

The table lists this clone with a few counts. The chain carries TRBV19 and TRBJ1-1; possibly TRBD1 for D (5 bases). CDR1 and CDR2 from the germline V gene are LNHDA and SQIVND (reference sequence). The V and J ends lost 7 bases and 5 bases respectively, with 17 bases between them. CDR3 length equals 14 residues. The CDR3 DNA reads TGTGCCAGTACGGTGGGGGGTTCGGGGACTGAAGCTTTCTTT. As protein: CASTVGGSGTEAFF. Variable domain in full (rest from reference TRBV19 and TRBJ1-1): DGGITQSPKYLFRKEGQNVTLSCEQNLNHDAMYWYRQDPGQGLRLIYYSQIVNDFQKGDIAEGYSVSREKKESFPLTVTSAQKNPTAFYLCASTVGGSGTEAFFGQGTRLTVV.

The CDR3 sequence: CASSLQETQYF. In DNA, the CDR3 is TGTGCCAGCAGCTTGCAAGAGACCCAGTACTTC. J is TRBJ2-5 and V is TRBV7-9; no clear D. This CDR3 has 11 amino acids. The V and J ends lost 3 bases and 2 bases respectively, with 1 base between them. The germline V gene has CDR1 SEHNR and CDR2 FQNEAQ (reference sequence).

This chain connects TRBV6-1 to TRBJ1-4; TRBD1 is a possible D gene (6 bases). The CDR3 runs 16 residues. The V and J ends lost 3 bases and 2 bases respectively, with 13 bases between them. Germline CDR1 MNHNS, CDR2 SASEGT. As DNA, the CDR3 is TGTGCCAGCAGTGAGTGGGGGGGCATCACTAATGAAAAACTGTTTTTT. Translated, it gives CASSEWGGITNEKLFF.

This clone counts as medium-sized (0.01 to 0.1%). This sequence joins TRBV5-1 and TRBJ2-1, with D unclear. V shed 6 bases and J shed 4 bases, with 17 bases lying between them. Germline lookup yields CDR1 SGHRS and CDR2 YFSETQ. The CDR3 contains 15 residues. CDR3 protein: CASTPWVGLYNEQFF. The CDR3 DNA reads as TGCGCCAGCACCCCGTGGGTCGGGCTATACAATGAGCAGTTCTTC.

V gene TRBV7-9 combines with J gene TRBJ2-5; D is perhaps TRBD1 (6 bases). V lost 4 bases to trimming and J lost 5 bases, with 14 bases between them. The CDR3 consists of 14 residues. The germline V gene encodes CDR1 SEHNR and CDR2 FQNEAQ (reference sequence). Here the CDR3 reads CASSSQGKGETQYF. CDR3 in DNA: TGTGCCAGCAGCTCACAGGGAAAGGGGGAGACCCAGTACTTC.

The V call is TRBV4-1, the J call TRBJ1-5; 12 nucleotides align to TRBD1. Trimming took 1 base from V and 5 from J; bases not matched to a gene: 6. This CDR3 is 17 amino acids long. CDR1 and CDR2 from the germline V gene are MGHRA and YSYEKL. In nucleotides, the CDR3 is TGCGCCAGCAGCCAAGGTCCGGGACAGGGGGCTCATCAGCCCCAGCATTTT. Protein: CASSQGPGQGAHQPQHF.

V is TRBV6-6 and J is TRBJ1-1; the D is unclear. V lost 5 bases, J lost 4 bases, and 14 bases lay in between. CDR1 and CDR2 (germline): MNHNY, SVGAGI (reference sequence). This CDR3 contains 14 residues. CDR3 nucleotides: TGTGCCAGCAGTCGACACCCGGTTAGCACTGAAGCTTTCTTT. Translation gives CASSRHPVSTEAFF.

CDR3 in DNA: TGTGCCAGCAGCTCGGCTCTTACAGGGGGCAACACAGATACGCAGTATTTT. It encodes CASSSALTGGNTDTQYF. V and J are TRBV7-9 and TRBJ2-3; 9 bases map to TRBD1. Germline V gene lookup returns CDR1 SEHNR and CDR2 FQNEAQ (reference sequence). V was clipped by 4 bases and J by 2 bases; unmatched bases: 10. The CDR3 is 17 residues long.

The gene calls are TRBV7-9 and TRBJ2-1; D gene ambiguous. Germline V CDR1 and CDR2: SEHNR, FQNEAQ (reference sequence). This CDR3 has 13 amino acids. V lost 5 bases, J lost 7 bases, and 12 bases lay in between. In DNA, the CDR3 is TGTGCCAGCAGCATATCTAGGTCTAATGAGCAGTTCTTC. This gives the protein CASSISRSNEQFF.

This clone came up once. The chain couples TRBV5-1 to TRBJ2-3; 7 bases match TRBD1. The CDR3 runs 14 residues. Unmatched junction bases numbered 7, after V lost 4 bases and J lost 5 bases. The germline gives CDR1 SGHRS, CDR2 YFSETQ. In nucleotides, the CDR3 is TGCGCCAGCAGCGCGACAGGGCTTCAAGATACGCAGTATTTT. Amino acid sequence: CASSATGLQDTQYF.

This sequence joins TRBV30 and TRBJ1-5; TRBD1 is a possible D gene (5 bases). In germline, CDR1 is GTSNPN, CDR2 SVGIG (reference sequence). The length of the CDR3 is 12 residues. V was pared by 7 bases and J by 3 bases, with 10 bases between. Here the CDR3 reads CASGAYNQPQHF. CDR3 coding DNA: TGTGCCTCCGGGGCTTACAATCAGCCCCAGCATTTT.

The DNA of the CDR3 is TGTGCCAGCTCACCTCAGGGTGGGAGTGAAAAACTGTTTTTT. This translates into CASSPQGGSEKLFF. The V gene is TRBV18, the J gene TRBJ1-4, with TRBD1 as a possible D gene (5 bases). The CDR3 loop spans 14 amino acids. Trimming pared 3 bases from V and 7 bases from J, leaving 12 bases between. Germline V gives CDR1 KGHSH, CDR2 LQKENI.

The chain employs TRBV5-1 and TRBJ2-5; D gene ambiguous. CDR1 SGHRS and CDR2 YFSETQ come from the germline V gene. V was clipped by 2 bases and J by 1 base, with 3 bases between them. The CDR3 sequence is 12 residues long. The DNA of the CDR3 is TGCGCCAGCAGCTTAATCCAAGAGACCCAGTACTTC. Translation: CASSLIQETQYF.

The chain is built from TRBV7-3 and TRBJ2-3, with D perhaps TRBD2 (6 bases). Trimming pared 1 base from V and 6 bases from J, leaving 14 bases between. The CDR3 runs to 15 residues. Germline assignment: CDR1 SGHTA and CDR2 FQGTGA. The CDR3 DNA is TGTGCCAGCAGCTTAAGGGGGAGGCTAGGCGATACGCAGTATTTT. As protein: CASSLRGRLGDTQYF.

This clone was found once. V usage is TRBV15 and J usage is TRBJ1-5; D uncertain. The CDR3 runs 15 residues. The V end was cut by 1 base, the J end by 7 bases, with 14 bases between. Germline values: CDR1 LNHNV, CDR2 YYDKDF (reference sequence). CDR3 sequence: CATSRVKASGQPQHF. The CDR3 DNA follows: TGTGCCACCAGCAGAGTAAAGGCTTCGGGGCAGCCCCAGCATTTT.

V is TRBV19 and J is TRBJ1-2; weak D call: TRBD1 (6 bases). The CDR3 is made up of 12 amino acids. V gave up 6 bases and J gave up 8 bases, with 13 bases separating them. The germline V gene encodes CDR1 LNHDA and CDR2 SQIVND (reference sequence). The CDR3 nucleotides are TGTGCCAGTAGCAAAGGGGGTGGCGGCTACACCTTC. It specifies CASSKGGGGYTF.